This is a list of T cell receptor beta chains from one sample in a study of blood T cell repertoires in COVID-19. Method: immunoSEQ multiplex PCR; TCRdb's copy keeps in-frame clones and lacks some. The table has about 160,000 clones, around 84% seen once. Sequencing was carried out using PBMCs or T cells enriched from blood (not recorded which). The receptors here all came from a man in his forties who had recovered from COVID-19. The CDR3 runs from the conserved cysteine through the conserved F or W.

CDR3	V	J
CATAASRGNYGYTF	TRBV10-3	TRBJ1-2
CASSSWGPDTDTQYF	TRBV7-3	TRBJ2-3
CASSLTNGGGETQYF	TRBV7-3	TRBJ2-5
CASSLVGSVGEKLFF	TRBV7-2	TRBJ1-4
CASSKGALNQETQYF	TRBV19	TRBJ2-5
CASSPTDRSLTWDSPLHF	TRBV5-1	TRBJ1-6
CAWSGGQAKNIQYF	TRBV30	TRBJ2-4
CASSTSRYNEQFF	TRBV19	TRBJ2-1
CASSEAVAITNEKLFF	TRBV6-1	TRBJ1-4
CAITPGGTEAFF	TRBV10-3	TRBJ1-1
CASSDSPGSLNGYTF	TRBV6-4	TRBJ1-2
CASNQIEAVTGELFF	TRBV2	TRBJ2-2
CSVEEGNYGYTF	TRBV29-1	TRBJ1-2
CASSPPSGGPKNEQFF	TRBV5-4	TRBJ2-1
CASFVGGDHTEAFF	TRBV19	TRBJ1-1
CASTDRENYGYTF	TRBV6-5	TRBJ1-2
CASSIRTGSSYEQYF	TRBV19	TRBJ2-7
CARSLRTGTTPEAFF	TRBV5-3	TRBJ1-1
CASTLGTGTGELFF	TRBV5-6	TRBJ2-2
CAISEEASGGARETQYF	TRBV10-3	TRBJ2-5
CASSLVEKRRGGNEQFF	TRBV7-2	TRBJ2-1
CSARDQKTQYF	TRBV20-1	TRBJ2-5
CASSELTGARNQPQHF	TRBV6-1	TRBJ1-5
CASSPDRWRGTEAFF	TRBV18	TRBJ1-1
CASRSREVTEAFF	TRBV12-3/TRBV12-4	TRBJ1-1
CASSYVGGPTEAFF	TRBV6-5	TRBJ1-1
CASSRGTGGTDTQYF	TRBV4-1	TRBJ2-3
CASSSTSGGTDTQYF	TRBV11-3	TRBJ2-3
CASLPGQGRYEQYF	TRBV2	TRBJ2-7
CASSDFGGVNTEAFF	TRBV5-6	TRBJ1-1
CASSLSPQRGGGNIQYF	TRBV5-6	TRBJ2-4
CASSLGDNYGYTF	TRBV7-3	TRBJ1-2
CASSPTVSGARITF	TRBV27	TRBJ1-2
CASSSLGGPSNEQFF	TRBV7-8	TRBJ2-1
CASSYGTGLKNQPQHF	TRBV6-4	TRBJ1-5
CASEDRAYGYTF	TRBV6-5	TRBJ1-2
CATRGAGDEKLFF	TRBV24-1	TRBJ1-4
CASSQGGEPQHF	TRBV4-1	TRBJ1-5
CASSQGDTEAFF	TRBV6-5	TRBJ1-1
CASSYSNRGGGYGYTF	TRBV6-5	TRBJ1-2
CASSSPGLATDTQYF	TRBV6-5	TRBJ2-3
CASSRASVGVPNEQFF	TRBV13	TRBJ2-1
CASRPLATPGEQYF	TRBV6-5	TRBJ2-7
CASSMGQASGNTIYF	TRBV19	TRBJ1-3
CASRGDRGTDNSPLHF	TRBV2	TRBJ1-6
CASSRLAGTGELFF	TRBV2	TRBJ2-2
CASSYSGEGEQFF	TRBV5-1	TRBJ2-1
CASSLDSLGVSPLHF	TRBV11-2	TRBJ1-6
CASSFLGQTGNTIYF	TRBV19	TRBJ1-3
CASSSRGGLASDTQYF	TRBV7-6	TRBJ2-3
CASSTGEGNQPQHF	TRBV5-1	TRBJ1-5
CASSVVGGPMDEQFF	TRBV9	TRBJ2-1